These 18 T cell receptor beta chains came from one sample sequenced in a study of spatial heterogeneity in lung cancer. TCRdb fed the 5' RACE reads into MiXCR, producing one record per CDR3 protein. The data contain 35,000 to 55,000 distinct CDR3 sequences, more than 20% of them singletons. The time point was: blood at routine non-recurrence follow-up after resection. This sample comprised PBMCs, obtained at follow-up. These TCRs come from a female donor with early-stage non-small cell lung cancer.

The V call is TRBV6-1, the J call TRBJ1-2; a weak D match, TRBD1 (5 bases). V was cut by 9 bases and J by 4 bases, with 15 bases left in between. Germline values: CDR1 MNHNS, CDR2 SASEGT. CDR3 length: 13 residues. This CDR3 is CASTPGTLYGYTF. CDR3 bases: TGTGCCAGTACACCAGGGACTCTCTATGGCTACACCTTC.

This clonotype showed up just a few times. The chain recombines TRBV11-2 with TRBJ2-4, with D perhaps TRBD1 (5 bases). V was clipped by 4 bases and J by 0 bases, with 10 bases between them. The CDR3 has 15 residues. From germline, CDR1 is SGHAT and CDR2 FQNNGV. CDR3: CASSSLRGAKNIQYF. In nucleotides, the CDR3 is TGTGCCAGCAGCTCCTTAAGGGGAGCCAAAAACATTCAGTACTTC.

This clonotype was detected a few times. The V gene is TRBV10-3, the J gene TRBJ2-7; 13 bases are a match to TRBD2. The germline V gene has CDR1 ENHRY and CDR2 SYGVKD. V dropped 3 bases and J dropped 7; count of bases not matched to a gene: 3. The CDR3 loop spans 14 amino acids. CDR3 protein: CAISDGLAGDEQYF. Written as DNA, the CDR3 is TGTGCCATCAGTGACGGACTAGCGGGAGATGAGCAGTACTTC.

The CDR3 is CSARGGGARIETQYF. For the CDR3, the DNA is TGCAGTGCTAGAGGCGGGGGGGCCCGAATAGAGACCCAGTACTTC. This chain uses TRBV20-1 with TRBJ2-5, with TRBD2 identical over 9 bases. The CDR3 sequence is 15 residues long. The ends lost 1 base at V and 4 bases at J; junction bases unmatched: 7. Looked up from germline, CDR1 is DFQATT and CDR2 is SNEGSKA (reference sequence).

In DNA, the CDR3 is TGTGCCACCAGCAGACTGGGGAGCTCCTACGAGCAGTACTTC. Translating gives CATSRLGSSYEQYF. This sequence joins TRBV15 and TRBJ2-7, with a weak D call TRBD2 (5 bases). The CDR3 contains 14 residues. The germline V and J ends were trimmed by 2 bases and 0 bases, with 8 bases remaining between them. Per germline, CDR1 LNHNV and CDR2 YYDKDF (reference sequence).

This clonotype was seen ten or more times. J is TRBJ1-1 and V is TRBV7-6; D may be TRBD1 (6 bases). Trimming shortened V by 4 bases and J by 10 bases, and 13 bases separated the two germline ends. CDR1 is SGHVS and CDR2 is FNYEAQ in the germline V gene. CDR3 length: 12 amino acids. CDR3 sequence (DNA): TGTGCCAGCAGCTCACCAGGGGCGGTAGCTTTCTTT. Its translation is CASSSPGAVAFF.

Ten or more counts support this clonotype. V gene TRBV6-5 combines with J gene TRBJ2-5; the match to TRBD1 covers 7 bases. The CDR3 has 14 amino acids. CDR1 is MNHEY and CDR2 is SVGAGI in the germline V gene. J gave up 5 bases and V 5 bases, and 8 bases lay outside the gene matches. CDR3 sequence: CASSRDTGEETQYF. CDR3 bases: TGTGCCAGCAGTAGGGATACAGGGGAGGAGACCCAGTACTTC.

This clonotype was seen a few times. This chain connects TRBV6-1 to TRBJ1-4; a weak D match, TRBD1 (6 bases). The V and J ends lost 1 base and 6 bases respectively, with 15 bases between them. The CDR3 sequence is 16 residues long. CDR1 is MNHNS, CDR2 SASEGT, per germline. The CDR3 DNA reads TGTGCCAGCAGTGAAGGGCCCGGGGGCGCAGATGAAAAACTGTTTTTT. This sequence encodes CASSEGPGGADEKLFF.

The chain joins TRBV7-9 to TRBJ2-7, with TRBD2 as a possible D gene (6 bases). V lost 0 bases to trimming and J lost 2 bases, with 11 bases between them. CDR1 and CDR2 from the germline V gene are SEHNR and FQNEAQ (reference sequence). CDR3 size: 15 residues. The chain's CDR3 is CASSLAGTSTYEQYF. The CDR3 DNA is TGTGCCAGCAGCTTAGCCGGGACTTCGACCTACGAGCAGTACTTC. Based on the CDR3 plus reference TRBV7-9 and TRBJ2-7, the full variable domain is DTGVSQNPRHKITKRGQNVTFRCDPISEHNRLYWYRQTLGQGPEFLTYFQNEAQLEKSRLLSDRFSAERPKGSFSTLEIQRTEQGDSAMYLCASSLAGTSTYEQYFGPGTRLTVT.

This clonotype occurred a few times. The chain joins TRBV7-8 to TRBJ2-3, with no clear D. CDR3 size: 15 residues. CDR1 and CDR2 from the germline V gene are SGHVS and FQNEAQ. V dropped 2 bases and J dropped 4 bases, with 13 bases sitting between them. The CDR3 sequence is CASSLLWGVADTQYF. In nucleotides, the CDR3 is TGTGCCAGCAGCTTACTCTGGGGTGTAGCAGATACGCAGTATTTT. Based on the CDR3 plus reference TRBV7-8 and TRBJ2-3, the full variable domain is GAGVSQSPRYKVAKRGQDVALRCDPISGHVSLFWYQQALGQGPEFLTYFQNEAQLDKSGLPSDRFFAERPEGSVSTLKIQRTQQEDSAVYLCASSLLWGVADTQYFGPGTRLTVL.

This chain links TRBV5-4 with TRBJ2-3; TRBD2 is a possible D gene (6 bases). Germline loops: CDR1 SGHNT, CDR2 YYREEE (reference sequence). V shed 4 bases and J shed 6 bases, with 15 bases lying between them. The length of the CDR3 is 14 residues. The chain's CDR3 is CASSLGTDLDTQYF. DNA of the CDR3: TGTGCCAGCAGCCTCGGGACTGACCTTGATACGCAGTATTTT.

This sequence joins TRBV13 and TRBJ1-1, with D possibly matching TRBD1 (5 bases). V was trimmed by 3 bases and J by 8 bases, leaving 13 bases between them. This CDR3 is built from 13 residues. Germline V lookup: CDR1 PRHDT, CDR2 FYEKMQ (reference sequence). CDR3 nucleotides: TGTGCCAGCAGCTTCACGGGGGTAGGGGAAGCTTTCTTT. Residues: CASSFTGVGEAFF.

The genes are TRBV10-3 and TRBJ1-1; D is unresolved. This CDR3 spans 16 amino acids. In germline, CDR1 is ENHRY, CDR2 SYGVKD. The V and J ends lost 4 bases and 1 base respectively, with 16 bases between them. Written as DNA, the CDR3 is TGTGCCATCAGTGTGTCACCCGTTGGGGAGAACACTGAAGCTTTCTTT. Its protein product is CAISVSPVGENTEAFF.

The V call is TRBV10-3, the J call TRBJ2-5, with 7 bases lining up with TRBD1. With 0 bases clipped from V and 2 bases from J, the junction kept 3 bases outside the gene matches. Germline V gene sequence: CDR1 ENHRY, CDR2 SYGVKD. The CDR3 is made up of 15 amino acids. In DNA, the CDR3 is TGTGCCATCAGTGAGTCTGGGACAGTTCAAGAGACCCAGTACTTC. Translating gives CAISESGTVQETQYF.

In its sample, this clonotype was seen a few times. The chain carries TRBV12-3 or TRBV12-4 and TRBJ1-5; D is unclear. V lost 6 bases and J lost 2, with 14 bases in between. This CDR3 is built from 15 residues. The CDR3 here is CASSRGRQGNQPQHF. The CDR3 DNA reads TGTGCCAGCAGCCGAGGACGGCAAGGCAATCAGCCCCAGCATTTT.

This clonotype came up many times. The chain uses TRBV11-2 and TRBJ2-5, with D possibly TRBD1 on 5 matching bases. The CDR3 spans 14 residues. Trimming cost V 6 bases and J 5 bases, with 16 bases left between them. Germline CDR1 is SGHAT and CDR2 is FQNNGV. The CDR3 nucleotides read TGTGCCAGCAGTCCCCATCGCAGGGTGGAGACCCAGTACTTC. Translated: CASSPHRRVETQYF.

This clonotype was counted a few times. J is TRBJ1-1 and V is TRBV2; D is unclear. CDR3 length: 15 amino acids. CDR1 SNHLY and CDR2 FYNNEI come from the germline V gene. Trimming stripped 4 bases from V and 1 base from J, with 13 bases between. The CDR3 DNA follows: TGTGCCAGCAGTGGCCAGATAATATCGAACACTGAAGCTTTCTTT. Its translation: CASSGQIISNTEAFF.

The V call is TRBV13, the J call TRBJ2-5, with 7 bases identical to TRBD2. CDR1 and CDR2 (germline): PRHDT, FYEKMQ (reference sequence). The CDR3 has 15 residues. With V trimmed by 3 bases and J by 5 bases, 9 bases remained unmatched. CDR3 loop: CASSFSAVGGETQYF. The DNA of the CDR3 is TGTGCCAGCAGCTTTTCTGCCGTGGGAGGGGAGACCCAGTACTTC.